A selection of T cell receptor beta chains follows, all from one sample in a study of PD-L1 blockade in urothelial cancer. Libraries were prepared by immunoSEQ multiplex PCR; TCRdb keeps only in-frame clonotypes and omits some of them. In the table there are around 30,000 clones, 65% to 90% of which are singletons. Sequenced material: PBMCs, taken around atezolizumab (anti-PD-L1) treatment. Receptor source: a man between 50 and 59 years old with urothelial cancer. The CDR3 runs from the conserved cysteine through the conserved F or W. D genes are given only for firm matches. Rows may omit the clone size; those that give it use once, few, many or a size class.

d_gene,v_gene,abundance,j_gene,CDR3nt,CDR3aa
.,TRBV28,.,TRBJ1-4,TGTGCCAGCAGTTTACGGGCCGGGAAGCCGTTCGTAAAACTGTTTTTT,CASSLRAGKPFVKLFF
TRBD2,TRBV4-2,.,TRBJ2-1,TGTGCCAGCATCCCAGGGTGGCGGGGGGGCCCCAGGTCCTACAATGAGCAGTTCTTC,CASIPGWRGGPRSYNEQFF
.,TRBV6-1,.,TRBJ1-2,TGTGCCAGCAGCAGAGCAGCGAACTATGGCTACACCTTC,CASSRAANYGYTF
.,TRBV5-1,.,TRBJ1-1,TGCGCCAGCAGCTTCAGACAAACAACGAACACTGAAGCTTTCTTT,CASSFRQTTNTEAFF
TRBD1,TRBV7-2,.,TRBJ2-2,TGTGCCAGCAGACATATCCCGGGACAGGTGTTCACCGGGGAGCTGTTTTTT,CASRHIPGQVFTGELFF
.,TRBV12-5,.,TRBJ2-2,TGTGCTAGTGGTTTTGAGTACGGGGAGCTGTTTTTT,CASGFEYGELFF
TRBD1,TRBV19,.,TRBJ1-5,TGTGCCAGTAGCGGGACAGGGGGCAATCAGCCCCAGCATTTT,CASSGTGGNQPQHF
.,TRBV6-5,.,TRBJ1-2,TGTGCCAGCAGTTACATTTCAGGCAGGAACTATGGCTACACCTTC,CASSYISGRNYGYTF
TRBD1,TRBV11-3,.,TRBJ2-1,TGTGCCAGCAGCTCTGGACAGGGTCCGGATGAGCAGTTCTTC,CASSSGQGPDEQFF
.,TRBV5-6,once,TRBJ1-5,TGTGCCAGCAGCCGGGGAGATCAGCCCCAGCATTTT,CASSRGDQPQHF
.,TRBV6-4,.,TRBJ2-1,TGTGCCAGCAGTGAGGGCGGGGCTACCTACAATGAGCAGTTCTTC,CASSEGGATYNEQFF
TRBD1,TRBV6-5,.,TRBJ1-1,TGTGCCAGCAGTTACCCGGGACAGGGGGTCACTGAAGCTTTCTTT,CASSYPGQGVTEAFF
TRBD1,TRBV10-3,.,TRBJ1-3,TGTGCCATCAGCAGGGGGAGCTCTGGAAACACCATATATTTT,CAISRGSSGNTIYF
TRBD1,TRBV29-1,.,TRBJ2-5,TGCAGCGTCTCAGCGGGACAGGGGGGAGAGACCCAGTACTTC,CSVSAGQGGETQYF
.,TRBV5-1,.,TRBJ1-4,TGCGCCAGCAGCGGGGGCCAATCGGGAAAACTGTTTTTT,CASSGGQSGKLFF
.,TRBV5-4,once,TRBJ2-1,TGTGCCAGCACCCTCGGAGGGCGAAAGGACAATGAGCAGTTCTTC,CASTLGGRKDNEQFF
.,TRBV18,.,TRBJ1-5,TGTGCCAGCTCACCAGGGATCACCGGGACAATGGGCAATCAGCCCCAGCATTTT,CASSPGITGTMGNQPQHF
.,TRBV18,.,TRBJ2-7,TGTGCCAGCTCACCGACGGGACTCACCTACGAGCAGTACTTC,CASSPTGLTYEQYF
TRBD2,TRBV27,.,TRBJ2-1,TGTGCCAGCAGTTTATCGGGGGCGTGGGGCGGGGGGGCACTTAAGGACTACAATGAGCAGTTCTTC,CASSLSGAWGGGALKDYNEQFF
.,TRBV18,.,TRBJ2-2,TGTGCCAGCTCAGCTACAGGGAACACCGGGGAGCTGTTTTTT,CASSATGNTGELFF
.,TRBV7-9,few,TRBJ2-5,TGTGCCAGCAGCCCCAGGACAGGGAGGGGAGAGACCCAGTACTTC,CASSPRTGRGETQYF
.,TRBV5-4,.,TRBJ1-5,TGTGCCAGCAGCGACGGACAGTCCGATCAGCCCCAGCATTTT,CASSDGQSDQPQHF